The clone carrying this T cell receptor beta chain was detected only a few times. Its specificity is unknown. Time point of the sample: sample taken at primary tumor resection. Whole RNA, isolated from tumor, nontumor lung or frozen PBMC, was sequenced without prior sorting. Donors were about 70 untreated early-stage non-small cell lung cancer patients. Via MiXCR, TCRdb re-called the 5' RACE reads, giving one row per CDR3 protein. Of roughly 80,000 distinct CDR3 sequences in the sample, 10% to 15% were seen once. The sample comes from a study of spatial heterogeneity in lung cancer. Study as a whole: More than eight raw reads, on average, carried each unique TCR and UMI combination. Notes on the study in general: Detection of ubiquitous tumor TCRs in blood was higher at resection than follow-up.

The CDR3 runs 12 residues. Germline V gene sequence: CDR1 SNHLY, CDR2 FYNNEI. V was trimmed by 11 bases and J by 0 bases, leaving 10 bases between them. This TCR was recovered from a male donor with early-stage non-small cell lung cancer. This rearrangement joins TRBV2 to TRBJ1-1, with a possible D match to TRBD1 (5 bases). Here the sequenced sample was PBMCs, taken at surgery. CDR3 protein: CAGGTVNTEAFF. CDR3 DNA sequence: TGTGCCGGTGGGACGGTGAACACTGAAGCTTTCTTT.